These 27 T cell receptor beta chains came from one sample sequenced in a study of blood T cell repertoires in COVID-19. Only in-frame clones appear in the TCRdb table, and some are missing; sequencing was by immunoSEQ multiplex PCR. The sample contains hundreds of thousands of clones, 70% to 90% of which appear only once. The sequenced sample consisted of peripheral blood. The receptor source for this set is an elderly man with acute or convalescent COVID-19.

The rearrangement uses TRBV6-5 and TRBJ2-2; TRBD2 is a possible D gene (6 bases). The V and J ends lost 6 bases and 7 bases respectively, with 15 bases between them. The CDR3 has 14 residues. Germline V lookup: CDR1 MNHEY, CDR2 SVGAGI. In DNA form, the CDR3 reads TGTGCCAGCAGGTACCGGGGAGGCAGCGGGGAGCTGTTTTTT. Its translation: CASRYRGGSGELFF.

The gene calls are TRBV15 and TRBJ2-4, with 7 bases fitting TRBD1. After removal of 1 base from V and 6 bases from J, the junction contained 9 bases not matched to a gene. CDR3 length: 16 residues. The germline CDR1 and CDR2 sequences are LNHNV and YYDKDF (reference sequence). The DNA of the CDR3 is TGTGCCACCAGCAGAGTAGGTGTGGGACAGCTAAACATTCAGTACTTC. Its translation is CATSRVGVGQLNIQYF.

The sample holds a few counts of this clone. The chain is built from TRBV5-4 and TRBJ2-2; 12 nucleotides line up with TRBD1. CDR1 SGHNT and CDR2 YYREEE come from the germline V gene (reference sequence). The CDR3 has 16 residues. V gave up 3 bases and J gave up 4 bases; unmatched junction bases: 4. CDR3 sequence reads: CASSSGQGASTGELFF. The CDR3 bases are TGTGCCAGCAGCTCGGGACAGGGGGCCTCCACCGGGGAGCTGTTTTTT.

The V call is TRBV3-1 (or the pseudogene TRBV3-2), the J call TRBJ2-3; D gene uncertain. This CDR3 has 11 residues. Germline-derived CDR1 and CDR2 are LGHDT and YNNKEL (reference sequence). V dropped 3 bases and J dropped 4 bases, with 2 bases sitting between them. The CDR3 DNA follows: TGTGCCAGCAGCCACGCAGATACGCAGTATTTT. Its translation is CASSHADTQYF.

The chain combines TRBV7-8 with TRBJ1-1; D is ambiguous. The CDR3 loop spans 13 amino acids. Trimming cost V 6 bases and J 6 bases, with 14 bases left between them. The germline V gene has CDR1 SGHVS and CDR2 FQNEAQ. The CDR3 coding sequence is TGTGCCAGCAGTAAATTCGGAGGTGCTGAAGCTTTCTTT. This codes for CASSKFGGAEAFF.

Concerning this clone itself: The sample carries other DNA sequences with the same CDR3. The V gene is TRBV20-1, the J gene TRBJ1-5; D remains unclear. Between the trimmed V and J ends, which lost 3 bases and 4 bases, there was a span of 7 bases. The CDR3 is 12 amino acids. Germline CDR1 DFQATT, CDR2 SNEGSKA (reference sequence). The CDR3, as DNA: TGCAGTGCTAGTAGCGGGAATCAGCCCCAGCATTTT. Translation gives CSASSGNQPQHF.

V usage is TRBV27 and J usage is TRBJ2-7; D possibly corresponds to TRBD1 (7 bases). This CDR3 region has 14 residues. The germline CDR1 and CDR2 sequences are MNHEY and SMNVEV (reference sequence). V was clipped by 6 bases and J by 4 bases, with 16 bases between them. Here the CDR3 reads CASRTTGRRYEQYF. CDR3 DNA: TGTGCCAGCAGGACGACAGGGAGGCGGTACGAGCAGTACTTC.

About this clone: The same CDR3 also results from other DNA sequences found in this sample. This chain links TRBV19 with TRBJ1-5; possible D gene TRBD1, 6 bases. CDR3 size: 15 residues. Germline V CDR1 and CDR2: LNHDA, SQIVND (reference sequence). Trimming cost V 4 bases and J 0 bases, with 10 bases left between them. DNA for the CDR3: TGTGCCAGTAGTACTACAGGGTATAGCAATCAGCCCCAGCATTTT. Its translation is CASSTTGYSNQPQHF.

A single count supports this clone. The chain employs TRBV12-3 or TRBV12-4 and TRBJ2-5, with D possibly being TRBD2 (5 bases). This CDR3 is built from 13 residues. V was cut by 3 bases and J by 5 bases, with 10 bases left in between. CDR3 coding DNA: TGTGCCAGCAGTTTTTCGGGAAAGGAGACCCAGTACTTC. It yields the protein CASSFSGKETQYF.

The J gene is TRBJ2-5, the V gene TRBV27; 8 bases line up with TRBD1. Per the germline V gene, CDR1 is MNHEY and CDR2 is SMNVEV (reference sequence). The CDR3 is 15 residues long. The V segment lost 5 bases and the J segment 2 bases; nucleotides outside the gene matches: 7. The CDR3 DNA is TGTGCCAGCAGTGGATGGACAGGGAGTCAAGAGACCCAGTACTTC. Translating gives CASSGWTGSQETQYF.

This rearrangement joins TRBV28 to TRBJ2-5, with 10 bases identical to TRBD1. V shed 7 bases, J shed 4 bases, and the junction held 9 bases outside the gene matches. Germline V lookup: CDR1 MDHEN, CDR2 SYDVKM. This CDR3 region has 15 residues. CDR3 sequence: CASTSRDRGSETQYF. The CDR3 nucleotides read TGTGCCAGCACCTCCCGGGACAGGGGATCAGAGACCCAGTACTTC.

This rearrangement joins TRBV6-5 to TRBJ2-7, with 10 bases identical to TRBD1. This CDR3 has 14 residues. The germline CDR1 and CDR2 sequences are MNHEY and SVGAGI. After removal of 2 bases from V and 3 bases from J, the junction contained 1 base not matched to a gene. The CDR3 nucleotides read TGTGCCAGCAGTTACAGGGACAGGGGCTACGAGCAGTACTTC. Its protein product is CASSYRDRGYEQYF.

The V call is TRBV6-6, the J call TRBJ2-7, with D possibly TRBD1 on 6 matching bases. The ends were cut back, 6 bases at V and 4 bases at J, with 16 bases in the middle. The CDR3 loop spans 14 amino acids. Per the germline V gene, CDR1 is MNHNY and CDR2 is SVGAGI (reference sequence). The CDR3 DNA reads TGTGCCAGCAGCCCCAGGGGTGGAAGATACGAGCAGTACTTC. Translated: CASSPRGGRYEQYF.

The chain links TRBV6-6 to TRBJ1-1; TRBD1 aligns across 7 bases. V was clipped by 4 bases and J by 4 bases; unmatched bases: 9. This CDR3 contains 15 residues. CDR1 and CDR2 (germline): MNHNY, SVGAGI (reference sequence). CDR3 region: CASSSQQGKSTEAFF. The CDR3 DNA reads as TGTGCCAGCAGTTCTCAACAGGGGAAGAGCACTGAAGCTTTCTTT.

This chain joins TRBV5-1 and TRBJ2-7; 9 nucleotides align to TRBD2. The CDR3 is made up of 16 amino acids. After removal of 4 bases from V and 3 bases from J, the junction contained 11 bases not matched to a gene. The germline V gene has CDR1 SGHRS and CDR2 YFSETQ. CDR3 region: CASSPLTSGSFYEQYF. The CDR3 nucleotides are TGCGCCAGCAGCCCTCTAACTAGCGGGTCTTTCTACGAGCAGTACTTC. Combining the CDR3 with reference TRBV5-1 and TRBJ2-7 gives the whole variable domain KAGVTQTPRYLIKTRGQQVTLSCSPISGHRSVSWYQQTPGQGLQFLFEYFSETQRNKGNFPGRFSGRQFSNSRSEMNVSTLELGDSALYLCASSPLTSGSFYEQYFGPGTRLTVT.

The chain employs TRBV7-6 and TRBJ1-1; D is possibly TRBD1 (6 bases). The CDR3 runs to 16 residues. V lost 1 base and J 0 bases, leaving 12 bases between the germline ends. From germline, CDR1 is SGHVS and CDR2 FNYEAQ. CDR3 in DNA: TGTGCCAGCAGCTTAGTGGGGGGGCCTATGAACACTGAAGCTTTCTTT. Its translation: CASSLVGGPMNTEAFF.

The chain carries TRBV4-3 and TRBJ2-7, with 9 bases that match TRBD2. CDR1 LGHNA and CDR2 YSLEER come from the germline V gene. V gave up 0 bases and J gave up 3 bases; unmatched junction bases: 3. The CDR3 totals 15 residues. The CDR3 is CASSQDVSGSYEQYF. The CDR3 coding sequence is TGCGCCAGCAGCCAAGATGTTAGCGGGAGCTACGAGCAGTACTTC.

A single count supports this clone. The chain uses TRBV7-6 and TRBJ2-1; 8 bases are shared with TRBD2. Germline V gives CDR1 SGHVS, CDR2 FNYEAQ. The CDR3 runs 14 residues. The ends lost 5 bases at V and 9 bases at J; junction bases unmatched: 9. The CDR3 nucleotides read TGTGCCAGCAGCCAAGGGCGGGGGGTTGGTGAGCAGTTCTTC. Its translation: CASSQGRGVGEQFF.

The gene calls are TRBV29-1 and TRBJ1-2; 7 bases agree with TRBD1. This CDR3 is 13 amino acids long. V trimming: 4 bases; J trimming: 5 bases; junction bases outside the gene matches: 7. Germline CDR1 and CDR2: SQVTM and ANQGSEA. CDR3 bases: TGCAGCGTTGGAAGACAGGGTTCTTATGGCTACACCTTC. It translates to CSVGRQGSYGYTF.

This clone was observed a handful of times. This sequence joins TRBV19 and TRBJ1-5, with D possibly being TRBD1 (5 bases). Trimming took off 9 bases at V and 7 bases at J, with 22 bases between the two ends. Germline CDR1 and CDR2: LNHDA and SQIVND (reference sequence). The CDR3 has 15 amino acids. Here the CDR3 reads CASSSPPGRGQPQHF. DNA of the CDR3: TGTGCCAGCTCATCACCCCCCGGGCGGGGGCAGCCCCAGCATTTT.

The V gene is TRBV5-6, the J gene TRBJ1-1; TRBD1 is a possible D gene (6 bases). CDR3 length: 15 amino acids. Germline values: CDR1 SGHDT, CDR2 YYEEEE. V was trimmed by 0 bases and J by 2 bases, leaving 11 bases between them. In DNA form, the CDR3 reads TGTGCCAGCAGCTTGGCCGGGACACTTAACACTGAAGCTTTCTTT. This gives the protein CASSLAGTLNTEAFF. Drawing the rest from reference TRBV5-6 and TRBJ1-1, the complete variable domain is DAGVTQSPTHLIKTRGQQVTLRCSPKSGHDTVSWYQQALGQGPQFIFQYYEEEERQRGNFPDRFSGHQFPNYSSELNVNALLLGDSALYLCASSLAGTLNTEAFFGQGTRLTVV.

The chain combines TRBV5-1 with TRBJ1-4; the D gene is possibly TRBD1 (5 bases). Trimming took off 4 bases at V and 8 bases at J, with 18 bases between the two ends. Per germline, CDR1 SGHRS and CDR2 YFSETQ. The CDR3 runs to 15 residues. DNA of the CDR3: TGCGCCAGCAGCCCCCAGGGAACGCTGGAGGAAAAACTGTTTTTT. Translated, it gives CASSPQGTLEEKLFF.

The CDR3 spells CASSLSTGNAYEQYF. The DNA for the CDR3 is TGTGCCAGCAGCTTATCAACAGGGAATGCCTACGAGCAGTACTTC. This chain links TRBV7-2 with TRBJ2-7, with a possible D match to TRBD1 (6 bases). CDR1 is SGHTA and CDR2 is FQGNSA in the germline V gene. The CDR3 sequence is 15 residues long. V shed 2 bases and J shed 2 bases, with 13 bases lying between them.

This clone was observed once. The chain has TRBV9 and TRBJ2-3, with unresolved D. The CDR3 has 16 residues. Germline V gene lookup returns CDR1 SGDLS and CDR2 YYNGEE. Trimming removed 4 bases from V and 1 base from J, with 16 bases in between. The CDR3 spells CASSPGSARGTDTQYF. The DNA of the CDR3 is TGTGCCAGCAGCCCGGGTTCTGCACGTGGCACAGATACGCAGTATTTT.

V is TRBV6-5 and J is TRBJ2-5; a possible D gene is TRBD1 (6 bases). The CDR3 length is 14 residues. Germline V lookup: CDR1 MNHEY, CDR2 SVGAGI. V lost 5 bases and J lost 5, with 15 bases in between. The CDR3 DNA reads as TGTGCCAGCAGTCCCACAGGGAGTCAGGAGACCCAGTACTTC. Encoded protein: CASSPTGSQETQYF.

The chain carries TRBV29-1 and TRBJ2-1; a weak D match, TRBD2 (6 bases). This CDR3 comprises 12 residues. V lost 5 bases to trimming and J lost 7 bases, with 12 bases between them. CDR1 and CDR2 from the germline V gene are SQVTM and ANQGSEA. The CDR3: CSVTGTVNEQFF. As DNA, the CDR3 is TGCAGCGTTACCGGGACTGTAAATGAGCAGTTCTTC.

V gene TRBV3-1 (or the pseudogene TRBV3-2) combines with J gene TRBJ1-2, with unresolved D. Trimming pared 1 base from V and 7 bases from J, leaving 4 bases between. CDR1 is LGHDT and CDR2 is YNNKEL in the germline V gene (reference sequence). The CDR3 totals 11 residues. The CDR3 coding sequence is TGTGCCAGCAGCCAAGGAGGTGGCTACACCTTC. Translation gives CASSQGGGYTF.